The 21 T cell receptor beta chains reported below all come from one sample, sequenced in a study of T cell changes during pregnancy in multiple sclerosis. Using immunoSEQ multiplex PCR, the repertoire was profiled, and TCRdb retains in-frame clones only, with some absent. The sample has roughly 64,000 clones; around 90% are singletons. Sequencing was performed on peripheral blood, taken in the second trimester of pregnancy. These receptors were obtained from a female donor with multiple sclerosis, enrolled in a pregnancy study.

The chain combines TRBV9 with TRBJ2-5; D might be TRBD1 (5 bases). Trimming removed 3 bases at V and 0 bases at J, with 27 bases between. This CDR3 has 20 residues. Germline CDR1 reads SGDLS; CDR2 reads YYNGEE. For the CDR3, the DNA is TGTGCCAGCAGCGCCCATATAACAGGACAAAACCGACGGTACCAAGAGACCCAGTACTTC. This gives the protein CASSAHITGQNRRYQETQYF. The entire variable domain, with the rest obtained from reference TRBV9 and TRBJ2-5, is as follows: DSGVTQTPKHLITATGQRVTLRCSPRSGDLSVYWYQQSLDQGLQFLIQYYNGEERAKGNILERFSAQQFPDLHSELNLSSLELGDSALYFCASSAHITGQNRRYQETQYFGPGTRLLVL.

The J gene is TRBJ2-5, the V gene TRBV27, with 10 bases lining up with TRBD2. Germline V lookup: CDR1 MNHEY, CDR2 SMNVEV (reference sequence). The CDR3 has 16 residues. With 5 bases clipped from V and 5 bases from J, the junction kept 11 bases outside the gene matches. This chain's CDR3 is CASSPLPGTSEETQYF. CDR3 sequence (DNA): TGTGCCAGCAGTCCTCTCCCCGGGACTAGCGAGGAGACCCAGTACTTC.

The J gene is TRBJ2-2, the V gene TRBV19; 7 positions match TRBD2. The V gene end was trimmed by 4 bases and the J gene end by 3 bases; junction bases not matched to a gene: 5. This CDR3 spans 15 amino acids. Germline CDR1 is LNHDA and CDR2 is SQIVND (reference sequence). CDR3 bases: TGTGCCAGTAGTACGGGGAGGGTCGACACCGGGGAGCTGTTTTTT. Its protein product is CASSTGRVDTGELFF.

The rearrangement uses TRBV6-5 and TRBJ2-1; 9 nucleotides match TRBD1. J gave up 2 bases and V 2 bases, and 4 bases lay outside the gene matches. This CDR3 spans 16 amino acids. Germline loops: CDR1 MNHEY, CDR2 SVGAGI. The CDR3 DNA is TGTGCCAGCAGTTACACCGGGACAGGGACCTACAATGAGCAGTTCTTC. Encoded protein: CASSYTGTGTYNEQFF.

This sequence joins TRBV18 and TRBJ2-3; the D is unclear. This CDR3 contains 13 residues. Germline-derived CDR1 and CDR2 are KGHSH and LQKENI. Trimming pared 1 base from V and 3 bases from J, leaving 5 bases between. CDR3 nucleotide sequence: TGTGCCAGCTCACCACGGGCTACAGATACGCAGTATTTT. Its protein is CASSPRATDTQYF.

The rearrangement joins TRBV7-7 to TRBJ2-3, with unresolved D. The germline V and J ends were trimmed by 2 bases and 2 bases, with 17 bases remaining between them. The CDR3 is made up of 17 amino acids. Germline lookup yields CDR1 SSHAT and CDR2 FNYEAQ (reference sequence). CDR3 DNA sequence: TGTGCCAGCAGCTTATCTGGTTTTTCGGCGGCCACAGATACGCAGTATTTT. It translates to CASSLSGFSAATDTQYF. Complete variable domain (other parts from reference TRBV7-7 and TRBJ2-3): GAGVSQSPRYKVTKRGQDVTLRCDPISSHATLYWYQQALGQGPEFLTYFNYEAQPDKSGLPSDRFSAERPEGSISTLTIQRTEQRDSAMYRCASSLSGFSAATDTQYFGPGTRLTVL.

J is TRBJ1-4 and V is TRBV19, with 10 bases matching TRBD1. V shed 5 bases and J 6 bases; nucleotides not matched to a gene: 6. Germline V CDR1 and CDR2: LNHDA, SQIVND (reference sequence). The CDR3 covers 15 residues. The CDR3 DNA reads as TGTGCCAGTAGTGTGACAGGGGGCCGAGATGAAAAACTGTTTTTT. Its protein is CASSVTGGRDEKLFF.

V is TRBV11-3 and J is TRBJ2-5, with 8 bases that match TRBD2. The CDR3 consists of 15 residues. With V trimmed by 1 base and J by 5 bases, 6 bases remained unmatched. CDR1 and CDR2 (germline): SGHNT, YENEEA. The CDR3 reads CASSLGQTSEETQYF. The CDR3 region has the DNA TGTGCCAGCAGCTTAGGTCAGACTAGCGAGGAGACCCAGTACTTC.

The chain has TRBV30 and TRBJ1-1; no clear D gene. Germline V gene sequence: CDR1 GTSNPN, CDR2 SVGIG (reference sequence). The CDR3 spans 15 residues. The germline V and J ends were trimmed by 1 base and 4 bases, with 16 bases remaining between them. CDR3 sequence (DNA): TGTGCCTGGAGTGACCGATCGAGGGCGGGCACTGAAGCTTTCTTT. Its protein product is CAWSDRSRAGTEAFF.

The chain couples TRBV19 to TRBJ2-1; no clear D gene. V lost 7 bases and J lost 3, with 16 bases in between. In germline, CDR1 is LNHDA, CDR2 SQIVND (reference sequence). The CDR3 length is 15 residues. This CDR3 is CASTGAPSHYNEQFF. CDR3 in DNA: TGTGCCAGTACCGGTGCGCCGTCCCACTACAATGAGCAGTTCTTC. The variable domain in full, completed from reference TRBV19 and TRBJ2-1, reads DGGITQSPKYLFRKEGQNVTLSCEQNLNHDAMYWYRQDPGQGLRLIYYSQIVNDFQKGDIAEGYSVSREKKESFPLTVTSAQKNPTAFYLCASTGAPSHYNEQFFGPGTRLTVL.

The CDR3 loop is CASSPYRDPPDTQYF. The DNA of the CDR3 is TGTGCCAGCTCACCCTACAGGGACCCTCCAGATACGCAGTATTTT. The chain combines TRBV18 with TRBJ2-3, with D possibly TRBD1 on 6 matching bases. The germline CDR1 and CDR2 sequences are KGHSH and LQKENI. The CDR3 is 15 amino acids. The V and J ends lost 3 bases and 4 bases respectively, with 14 bases between them.

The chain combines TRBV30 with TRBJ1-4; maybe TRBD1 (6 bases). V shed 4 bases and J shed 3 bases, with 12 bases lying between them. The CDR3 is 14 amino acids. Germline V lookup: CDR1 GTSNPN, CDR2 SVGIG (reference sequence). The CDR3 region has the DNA TGTGCCTGGACCGCAGGGGCACCTAATGAAAAACTGTTTTTT. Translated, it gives CAWTAGAPNEKLFF.

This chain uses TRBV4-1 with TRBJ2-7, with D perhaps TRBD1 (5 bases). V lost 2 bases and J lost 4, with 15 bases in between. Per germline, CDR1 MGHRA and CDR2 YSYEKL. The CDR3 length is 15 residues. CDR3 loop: CASSQLGRESYEQYF. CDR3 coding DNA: TGCGCCAGCAGCCAATTGGGCAGGGAAAGTTACGAGCAGTACTTC.

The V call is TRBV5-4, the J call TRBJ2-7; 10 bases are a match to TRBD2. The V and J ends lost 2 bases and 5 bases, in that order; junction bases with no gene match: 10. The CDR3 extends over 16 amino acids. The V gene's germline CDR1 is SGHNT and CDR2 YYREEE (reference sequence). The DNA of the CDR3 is TGTGCCAGCAGCTTCAGGGTAGCGGGAGGCGTTAACGAGCAGTACTTC. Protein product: CASSFRVAGGVNEQYF.

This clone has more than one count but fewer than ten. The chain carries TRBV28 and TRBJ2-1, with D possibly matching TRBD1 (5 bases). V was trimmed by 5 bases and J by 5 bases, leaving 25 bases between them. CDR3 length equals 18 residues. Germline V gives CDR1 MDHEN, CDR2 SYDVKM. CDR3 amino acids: CASSPPGLGRRRNNEQFF. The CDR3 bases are TGTGCCAGCAGTCCCCCCGGGTTGGGGCGGCGCAGGAACAATGAGCAGTTCTTC.

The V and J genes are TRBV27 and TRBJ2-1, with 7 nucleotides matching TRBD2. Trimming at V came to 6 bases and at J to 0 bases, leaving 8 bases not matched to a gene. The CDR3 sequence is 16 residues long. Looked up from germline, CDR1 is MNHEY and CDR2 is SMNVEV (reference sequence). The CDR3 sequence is CASRQRAGFSYNEQFF. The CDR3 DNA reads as TGTGCCAGCAGACAAAGAGCGGGATTCTCCTACAATGAGCAGTTCTTC.

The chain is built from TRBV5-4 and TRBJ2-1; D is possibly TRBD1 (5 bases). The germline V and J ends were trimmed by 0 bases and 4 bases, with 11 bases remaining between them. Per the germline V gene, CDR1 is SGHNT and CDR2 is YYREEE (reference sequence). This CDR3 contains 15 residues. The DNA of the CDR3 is TGTGCCAGCAGCTTGGGGACAACAGGTTACAATGAGCAGTTCTTC. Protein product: CASSLGTTGYNEQFF.

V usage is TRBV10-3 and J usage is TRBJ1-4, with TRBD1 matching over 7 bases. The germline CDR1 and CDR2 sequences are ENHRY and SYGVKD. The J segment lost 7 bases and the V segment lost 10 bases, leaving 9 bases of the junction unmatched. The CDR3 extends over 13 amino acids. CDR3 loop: CATKGAQGEKLFF. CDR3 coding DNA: TGTGCCACCAAGGGGGCTCAGGGTGAAAAACTGTTTTTT.

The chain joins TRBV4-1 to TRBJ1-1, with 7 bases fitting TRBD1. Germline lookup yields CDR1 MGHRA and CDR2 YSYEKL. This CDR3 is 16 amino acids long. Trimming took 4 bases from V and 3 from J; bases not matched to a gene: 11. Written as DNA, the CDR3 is TGCGCCAGCAGCCCCGGCAACCGAGGGGGCCACACTGAAGCTTTCTTT. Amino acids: CASSPGNRGGHTEAFF.

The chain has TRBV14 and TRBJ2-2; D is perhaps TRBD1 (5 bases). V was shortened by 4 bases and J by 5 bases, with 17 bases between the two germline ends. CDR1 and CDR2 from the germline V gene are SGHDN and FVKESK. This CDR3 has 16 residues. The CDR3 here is CASSLIQETKTGELFF. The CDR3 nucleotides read TGTGCCAGCAGCCTAATACAGGAGACCAAGACCGGGGAGCTGTTTTTT. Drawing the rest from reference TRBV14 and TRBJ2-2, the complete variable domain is EAGVTQFPSHSVIEKGQTVTLRCDPISGHDNLYWYRRVMGKEIKFLLHFVKESKQDESGMPNNRFLAERTGGTYSTLKVQPAELEDSGVYFCASSLIQETKTGELFFGEGSRLTVL.

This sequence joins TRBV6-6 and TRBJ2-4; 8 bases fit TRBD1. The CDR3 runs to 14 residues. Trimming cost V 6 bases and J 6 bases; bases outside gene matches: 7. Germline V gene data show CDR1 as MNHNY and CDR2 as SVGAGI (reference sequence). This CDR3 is CASSPGQVGNIQYF. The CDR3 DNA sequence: TGTGCCAGCAGCCCGGGACAGGTTGGAAACATTCAGTACTTC.